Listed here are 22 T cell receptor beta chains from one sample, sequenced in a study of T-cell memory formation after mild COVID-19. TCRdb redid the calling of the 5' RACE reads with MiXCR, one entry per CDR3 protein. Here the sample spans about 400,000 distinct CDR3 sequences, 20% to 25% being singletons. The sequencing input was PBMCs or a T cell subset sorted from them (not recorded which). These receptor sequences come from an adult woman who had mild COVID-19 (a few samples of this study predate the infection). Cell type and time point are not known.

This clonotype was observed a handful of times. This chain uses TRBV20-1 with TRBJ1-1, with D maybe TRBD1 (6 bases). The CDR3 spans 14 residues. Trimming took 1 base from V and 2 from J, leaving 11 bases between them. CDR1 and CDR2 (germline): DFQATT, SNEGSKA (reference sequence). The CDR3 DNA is TGCAGTGCTAGAGGCCAACAGGGAAACACTGAAGCTTTCTTT. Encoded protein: CSARGQQGNTEAFF.

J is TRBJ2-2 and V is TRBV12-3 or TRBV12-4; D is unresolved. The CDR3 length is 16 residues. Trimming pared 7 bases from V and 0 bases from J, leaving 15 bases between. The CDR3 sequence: CASILVGLANTGELFF. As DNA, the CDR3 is TGTGCCAGCATTCTTGTAGGGCTAGCGAACACCGGGGAGCTGTTTTTT.

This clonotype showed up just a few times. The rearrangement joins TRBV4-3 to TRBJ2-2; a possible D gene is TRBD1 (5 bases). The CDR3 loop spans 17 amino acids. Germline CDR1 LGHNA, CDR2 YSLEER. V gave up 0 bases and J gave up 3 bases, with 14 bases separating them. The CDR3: CASSQDPLGVDTGELFF. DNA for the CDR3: TGCGCCAGCAGCCAAGATCCCCTAGGGGTCGACACCGGGGAGCTGTTTTTT.

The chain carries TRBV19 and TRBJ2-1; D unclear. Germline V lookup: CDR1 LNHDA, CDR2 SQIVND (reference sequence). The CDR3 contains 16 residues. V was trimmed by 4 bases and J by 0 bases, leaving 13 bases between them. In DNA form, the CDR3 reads TGTGCCAGTAGTAACAACGGCCTGAGCTCCTACAATGAGCAGTTCTTC. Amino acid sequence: CASSNNGLSSYNEQFF.

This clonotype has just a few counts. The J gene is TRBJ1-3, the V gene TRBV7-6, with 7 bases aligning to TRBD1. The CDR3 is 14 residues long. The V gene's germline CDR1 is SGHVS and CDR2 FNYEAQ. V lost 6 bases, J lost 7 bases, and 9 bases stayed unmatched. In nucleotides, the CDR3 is TGTGCCAGCAGGGACGACAGGGTCAGGAACACCATATATTTT. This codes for CASRDDRVRNTIYF.

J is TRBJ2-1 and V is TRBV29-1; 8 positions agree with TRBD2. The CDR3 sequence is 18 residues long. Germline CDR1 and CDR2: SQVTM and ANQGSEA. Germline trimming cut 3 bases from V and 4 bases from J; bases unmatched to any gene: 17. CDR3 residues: CSVEGRESSGSPYNEQFF. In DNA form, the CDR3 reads TGCAGCGTTGAGGGTCGGGAGTCTAGCGGGTCTCCATACAATGAGCAGTTCTTC.

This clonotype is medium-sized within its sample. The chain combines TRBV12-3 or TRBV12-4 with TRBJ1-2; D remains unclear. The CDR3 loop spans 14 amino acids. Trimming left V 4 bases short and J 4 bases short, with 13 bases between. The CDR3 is CASSSRRGAYGYTF. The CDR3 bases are TGTGCCAGCAGTTCACGACGGGGAGCCTATGGCTACACCTTC.

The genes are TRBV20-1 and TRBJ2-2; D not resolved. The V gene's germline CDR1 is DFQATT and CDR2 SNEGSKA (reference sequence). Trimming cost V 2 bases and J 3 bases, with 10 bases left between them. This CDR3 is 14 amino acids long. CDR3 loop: CSARPLEDTGELFF. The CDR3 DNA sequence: TGCAGTGCTAGACCGCTCGAAGACACCGGGGAGCTGTTTTTT.

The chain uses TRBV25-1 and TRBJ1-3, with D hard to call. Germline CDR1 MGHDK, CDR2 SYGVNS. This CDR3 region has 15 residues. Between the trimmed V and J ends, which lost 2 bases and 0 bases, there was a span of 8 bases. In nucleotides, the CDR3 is TGTGCCAGCAGTGAAGGCGACCTCTCTGGAAACACCATATATTTT. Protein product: CASSEGDLSGNTIYF.

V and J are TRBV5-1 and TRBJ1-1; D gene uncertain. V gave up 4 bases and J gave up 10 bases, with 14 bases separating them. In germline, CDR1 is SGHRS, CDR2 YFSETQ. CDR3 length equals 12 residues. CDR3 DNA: TGCGCCAGCAGCCCCGGGCAGTCAGGAGCTTTCTTT. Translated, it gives CASSPGQSGAFF.

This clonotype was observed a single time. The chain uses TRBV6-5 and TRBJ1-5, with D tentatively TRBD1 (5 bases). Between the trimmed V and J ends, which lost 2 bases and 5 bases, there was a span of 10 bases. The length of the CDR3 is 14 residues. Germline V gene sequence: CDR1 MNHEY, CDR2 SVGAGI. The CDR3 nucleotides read TGTGCCAGCAGTTACGGGACGGCCGATCAGCCCCAGCATTTT. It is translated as CASSYGTADQPQHF.

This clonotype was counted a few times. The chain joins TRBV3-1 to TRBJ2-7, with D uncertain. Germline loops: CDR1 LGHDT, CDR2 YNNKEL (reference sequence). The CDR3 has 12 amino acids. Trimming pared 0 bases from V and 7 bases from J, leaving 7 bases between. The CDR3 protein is CASSQEAWEQYF. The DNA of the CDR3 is TGTGCCAGCAGCCAAGAGGCATGGGAGCAGTACTTC.

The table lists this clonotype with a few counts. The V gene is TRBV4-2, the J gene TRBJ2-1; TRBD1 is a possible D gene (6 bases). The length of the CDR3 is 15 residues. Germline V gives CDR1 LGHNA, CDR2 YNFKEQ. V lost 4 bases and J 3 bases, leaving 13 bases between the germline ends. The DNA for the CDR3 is TGTGCCAGCAGCCCCGAGGGGGTGAACTACAATGAGCAGTTCTTC. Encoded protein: CASSPEGVNYNEQFF.

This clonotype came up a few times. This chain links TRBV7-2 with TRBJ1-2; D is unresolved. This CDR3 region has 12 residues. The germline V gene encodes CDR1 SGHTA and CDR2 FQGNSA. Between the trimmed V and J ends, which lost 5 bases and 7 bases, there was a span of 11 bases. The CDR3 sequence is CASSPLRGGYTF. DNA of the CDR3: TGTGCCAGCAGCCCGCTGCGTGGTGGCTACACCTTC.

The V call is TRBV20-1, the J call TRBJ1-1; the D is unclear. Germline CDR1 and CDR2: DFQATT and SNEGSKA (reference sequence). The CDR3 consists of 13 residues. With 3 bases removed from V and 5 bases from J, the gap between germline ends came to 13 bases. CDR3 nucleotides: TGCAGTGCTAGGATAAAGTGGGGAACTGAAGCTTTCTTT. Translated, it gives CSARIKWGTEAFF.

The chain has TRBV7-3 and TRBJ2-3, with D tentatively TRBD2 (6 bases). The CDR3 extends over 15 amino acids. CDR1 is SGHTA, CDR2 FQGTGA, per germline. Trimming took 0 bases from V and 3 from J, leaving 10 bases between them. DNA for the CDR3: TGTGCCAGCAGCTTAACTGGCGGGATGACAGATACGCAGTATTTT. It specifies CASSLTGGMTDTQYF.

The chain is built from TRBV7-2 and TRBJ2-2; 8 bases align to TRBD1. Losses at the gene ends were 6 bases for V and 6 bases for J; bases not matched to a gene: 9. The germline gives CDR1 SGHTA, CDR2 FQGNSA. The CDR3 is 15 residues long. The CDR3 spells CASSRTGSKSGELFF. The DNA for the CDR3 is TGTGCCAGCAGTCGGACAGGGAGTAAATCCGGGGAGCTGTTTTTT.

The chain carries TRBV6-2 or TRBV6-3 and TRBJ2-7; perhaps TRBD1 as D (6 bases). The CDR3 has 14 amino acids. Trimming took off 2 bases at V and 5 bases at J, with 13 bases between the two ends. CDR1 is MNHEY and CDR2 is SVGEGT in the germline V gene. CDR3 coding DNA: TGTGCCAGCAGTTACAGGGCAGGGGCGGACGAGCAGTACTTC. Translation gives CASSYRAGADEQYF.

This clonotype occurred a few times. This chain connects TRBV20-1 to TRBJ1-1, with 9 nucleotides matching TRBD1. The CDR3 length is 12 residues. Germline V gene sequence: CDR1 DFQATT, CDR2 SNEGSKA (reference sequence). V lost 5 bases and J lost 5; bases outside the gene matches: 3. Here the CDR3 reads CSAGTGSTEAFF. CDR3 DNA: TGCAGTGCTGGGACAGGGAGTACTGAAGCTTTCTTT.

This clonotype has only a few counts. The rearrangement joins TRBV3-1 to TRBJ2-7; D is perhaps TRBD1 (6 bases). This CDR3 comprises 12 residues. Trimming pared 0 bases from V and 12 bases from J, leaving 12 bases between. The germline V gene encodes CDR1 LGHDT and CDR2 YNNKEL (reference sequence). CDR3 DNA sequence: TGTGCCAGCAGCCAAGACTCGCAGGGGTCGTACTTC. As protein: CASSQDSQGSYF.

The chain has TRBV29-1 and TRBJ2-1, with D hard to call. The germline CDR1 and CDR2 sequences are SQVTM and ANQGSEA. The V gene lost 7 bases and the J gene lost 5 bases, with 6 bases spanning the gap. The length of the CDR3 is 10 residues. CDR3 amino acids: CSGLDNEQFF. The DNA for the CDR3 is TGCAGCGGTCTAGACAATGAGCAGTTCTTC.

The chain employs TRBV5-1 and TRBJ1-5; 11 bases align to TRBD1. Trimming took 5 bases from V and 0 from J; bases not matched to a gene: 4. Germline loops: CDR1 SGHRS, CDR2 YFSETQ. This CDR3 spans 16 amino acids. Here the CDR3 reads CASSPGTGGSNQPQHF. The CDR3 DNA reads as TGCGCCAGCAGTCCAGGGACAGGGGGTAGCAATCAGCCCCAGCATTTT.